This T cell receptor (beta chain) originates from a study of cytomegalovirus exposure and HLA in healthy donors (dated by TCRdb to between 2016 and 2019). With respect to the entire study: In an earlier analysis of under 750 of the donors, under 300 Gb of sequence data and 100 million or so unique TCR beta sequences from 150 million to 200 million T cells were reported. Roughly 300 gigabases of sequencing data and 80 million or so unique TCR sequences were included in an early release covering around 600 HLA-typed donors. Among the roughly 400 genotyped donors, around 81% belonged to the genetic ancestry cluster associated with self-reported Caucasian donors. The study aimed to test whether cataloging public T cell receptors could reveal signatures of past pathogen exposure. The T cell repertoires of 666 subjects were profiled by immunosequencing and related to cytomegalovirus serostatus. Along with the roughly 700-subject first cohort, a separate validation cohort of over a hundred different subjects was used. To predict cytomegalovirus infection status, the study combined high-throughput TCR immunosequencing, statistical association of individual TCRs with disease status, and machine learning. In a later analysis, previously published TCR beta repertoires from 550 to 750 donors were re-analyzed and high-resolution HLA genotyping was added so that TCR occurrence patterns could be studied. Rather than using new phenotypic data, the later analysis identified candidate immune exposures from TCR beta sequences and from how often those sequences occurred across donors. To decide whether each TCR beta V gene segment behaved as functional or pseudogenic, an earlier analysis of some 600 of the donors relied on high-throughput TCR beta sequencing. Alongside the repertoire data, information on donor age, sex, ethnicity and CMV serostatus was compiled. Genome-wide SNP genotypes for about 65% of the roughly 670 donors were used in a later genetic analysis, which treated that subset as a discovery cohort. All discovery cohort repertoires had been generated on a single sequencing platform. HLA typing included class I and class II loci at four-digit resolution. Typing coverage differed by locus: A, B, C, DRB1 and DQB1 were typed in about 620-630 donors, DQA1 in roughly 510, DPA1 in 600 to 610, and DPB1 in approximately 450. Because of strong linkage in the cohort, a handful of DR-DQ haplotypes were treated as single units for association and clustering. Across around 400 genotyped donors of the cohort, an average of approximately 240,000 unique TCR beta nucleotide sequences per donor were sequenced, and 15% to 20% of those sequences were non-productive.

Trimmed from V: 1 base; trimmed from J: 5 bases; junction bases lacking a gene match: 12. There are 18 amino acids in the CDR3, from cysteine to phenylalanine inclusive. Just CDR3 DNA is preserved here, 54 bases in frame from base 1. CDR1 and CDR2 are read off the germline V gene as SGHRS and YFSETQ. On this clone itself: Its antigen is still unknown.

Preparation of the library involved the immunoSEQ multiplex PCR assay. For the multiplex PCR, a mixture combining 60 forward primers for TCR Vbeta segments and 13 reverse primers for TCR Jbeta segments was used. The CDR3 region of rearranged TCR beta genes was amplified from genomic DNA with a multiplex PCR assay. Amplified TCR beta libraries were sequenced as 87-base-pair reads on the Illumina HiSeq System. In the paper's pipeline: A later analysis counted 75 million to 100 million unique TCR beta chains across the 666 repertoires, and 9 million to 14 million of these chains were shared by at least two donors. A nearest-neighbor algorithm error-corrected the raw reads and collapsed the reads into unique sequences, merging closely related sequences to remove PCR and sequencing errors. Alignment of CDR3 sequences to IMGT reference sequences was used to assign V, D and J gene segments. For a sequence to be retained, a match of at least six nucleotides to both a V gene segment and a J gene segment was required. Rearrangements were called productive when the CDR3 lacked stop codons and stayed in frame with V and J; all others were non-productive. Following IMGT convention, CDR3 was defined as the stretch from the second conserved V-encoded cysteine to the conserved J-encoded phenylalanine. In an earlier analysis of approximately 590 of the donors, sequences lacking an unambiguous match to a single V gene segment were excluded. An earlier analysis of a few hundred of the donors classified V segments as functional when productive rearrangements were above 56.7% and as segregating when the standard deviation between donors was above 5%. A statistical classification framework was built to diagnose cytomegalovirus status from the catalog of TCR beta chain sequences. V and J gene assignment, in a later analysis, came from comparing TCR nucleotide sequences with IMGT/GENE-DB human TR gene sequences. Using the TCRdist pipeline, a later analysis assigned CDR3 sequences along with most-parsimonious VDJ recombination scenarios. In a later analysis, each TCR beta chain was defined by its CDR3 amino acid sequence together with its V-gene family, and reads lacking a unique V-gene family were excluded. As a way to deal with suspected cross-contamination and a sequencing artifact, a later analysis dropped approximately 570 nucleotide sequences that were highly shared and had low generation probability. In a later analysis, a clonal expansion index for each public chain was calculated from normalized within-repertoire ranks of inferred template counts. In a later analysis, generation probabilities were computed with a VDJ recombination model fitted to out-of-frame rearrangements, and the resulting probabilities were checked against IGoR. In a later analysis, hypergeometric tests were used to score TCR-TCR, TCR-HLA and TCR-CMV co-occurrence, with a repertoire-size bias correction applied to TCR pairs. To estimate false discovery rates, a later analysis permuted the HLA or CMV assignments 20 times. In a later analysis, co-occurring TCRs were grouped with DBSCAN, and TCRdist sequence similarity was added when clustering was performed within HLA-allele-positive subsets. Repertoires with fewer than 30,000 or more than 120,000 public chains, plus five repertoires with anomalous nucleotide sharing, were excluded from co-occurrence clustering. Not all clones reach the TCRdb copy of this immuneACCESS table, which keeps in-frame sequences only. Checked studies attribute under half of the gap to unresolved V genes and leave the rest unexplained. From that table come the V and J calls and clone size; the DNA was used to work out D and trimming. In this sample's table one finds about 110,000 clones. The ten largest clones represent roughly 3.5% of the sample.

The cohort consisted of approximately 670 healthy bone marrow donors. All cohort members were sampled while nominally healthy, although unrecorded immune exposures were likely present. The donor tested CMV seronegative, placing the donor among the roughly 400 seronegative members of the cohort. Every donor gave a peripheral blood sample, and the peripheral blood mononuclear cells from that sample were used for TCR beta sequencing. The Qiagen DNeasy Blood Extraction Kit was used to extract genomic DNA from the blood cell samples. The full study reports these points: A group of highly shared sequence variants was considered likely to be a technical artifact of the sequencing pipeline. The authors suggested that the approach could potentially be extended to other disease states and immunological phenotypes. In a later analysis, several top co-occurrence clusters were reported to appear linked to parvovirus B19, influenza, CMV and Epstein-Barr virus. CMV serostatus was the only immune exposure information available for the cohort. Only TCR beta chains were sequenced in this cohort, and the absence of alpha or paired-chain data limited detectable features. In the study, 150 to 200 TCR beta chains were listed as associated with cytomegalovirus. Some IMGT-functional V segments, including TRBV6-2 and TRBV6-3, could not be distinguished by the 87-base-pair reads and were therefore excluded. Because HLA typing was unavailable for some donors at each locus, only the typed subset was used in association tests. When HLA alleles, especially DR and DQ, strongly co-occurred, TCR associations were difficult to assign to individual alleles. A later genetic analysis reported fewer N-insertions in productive TCRs among donors in an Asian-associated ancestry cluster than the roughly 620-donor mean. The presence/absence analyses assumed that sequencing depth was roughly uniform across donors, and that assumption may not be true. An association between a missense DCLRE1C variant and V-gene and J-gene trimming of TCR beta chains was found in a later genetic analysis and replicated in an independent cohort. A few of the identified cytomegalovirus-associated TCR beta chains were confirmed in vitro to be specific for cytomegalovirus antigens. In a later analysis, more than 15,000 TCR beta sequences were associated with specific HLA alleles at a false discovery rate of 0.05. The classifier was reported to diagnose cytomegalovirus status with high specificity and sensitivity in both the original and validation cohorts. Compared with equally common non-associated chains, HLA-associated TCR beta chains in a later analysis were more clonally expanded and had lower generation probabilities. An earlier analysis of around 500 of the donors showed that most TCR beta V segments appeared in productive rearrangements either about 87% or about 30% of the time, which broadly matched IMGT annotations. The earlier analysis of about 600 of the donors excluded 15 to 20 rarely observed V segments, including chromosome 9 orphons, because counts were too low. According to a later analysis, most CMV-associated TCR beta chains appeared to be HLA-restricted, and the HLA associations seemed to be driven largely by CMV exposure. A further reported finding was that TCR beta sequences accurately predicted the HLA-A and HLA-B alleles for most subjects in the first cohort. A later analysis found that TCR association rates varied across HLA loci, with DRB1 alleles showing the most associated TCRs and HLA-C alleles the fewest. While some public TCRs were present in many individuals, most TCR sequences turned up only very rarely across donors. Linkage disequilibrium might explain the correlated functional status among segregating V segments, but an unknown experimental factor could not be excluded.

This receptor chain uses TRBV5-1 and TRBJ2-5, with TRBD2 matching 12 junction bases. This clonotype was sampled from a man younger than 40 in good health and CMV-seronegative. Sequencing input: PBMCs. Here is the DNA: TGCGCCAGCAGCTTGACTCAGACTAGCGGGGGTGTTCAGGAGACCCAGTACTTC. Its translation reads: CASSLTQTSGGVQETQYF.